This TCR beta chain was obtained from a study of blood T cell repertoires in COVID-19. In the study overall: Acute-phase and convalescent COVID-19 samples originated in the United States, Italy and Spain. From T cells, B-cell-depleted T cells, or PBMCs came the material, which was cDNA or gDNA.

Original data processing: Reference gene primers were amplified, and this amplification served to estimate nucleated cell counts. Only in-frame clones appear in the TCRdb table, and some are missing; sequencing was by immunoSEQ multiplex PCR. V and J calls and clone size follow that table, whereas D and trimming were derived from the DNA. The data contain about 53,000 clones, roughly 85% of them singletons. The J segment lost 3 bases and the V segment lost 0 bases, leaving 5 bases of the junction unmatched. The CDR3 spans 16 residues. Germline CDR1 and CDR2: SGHRS and YFSETQ. This sequence was found in a man older than 75 with acute or convalescent COVID-19. The chain uses TRBV5-1 and TRBJ2-2; 7 bases are shared with TRBD1. Sequencing was performed on peripheral blood. CDR3 region: CASSLEQGLYTGELFF. DNA of the CDR3: TGCGCCAGCAGCTTGGAACAGGGGCTATACACCGGGGAGCTGTTTTTT.